This T cell receptor (beta chain) comes out of a study of T cell responses to AZD1222 COVID-19 vaccine. Study observations and caveats: A rise in Spike-specific TCR breadth and depth followed two AZD1222 doses. Seropositive at baseline were only a handful of AZD1222 recipients.

The table came from immunoSEQ multiplex PCR; TCRdb's copy has only in-frame clones and leaves some out. Among 130,000 or so clones listed, around 92% were seen once. To note about this clone: Antigen: not known.

The source was peripheral blood, collected on day 0 of AZD1222 vaccination. This TCR came from an adult in good health.

The DNA of the CDR3 is TGTGCCAGCTTAAGGGCGGGAGGGGAATATACGCAGTATTTT. It translates to CASLRAGGEYTQYF. The chain links TRBV13 to TRBJ2-3; 9 bases fit TRBD2. Germline CDR1 PRHDT, CDR2 FYEKMQ (reference sequence). This CDR3 spans 14 amino acids. V lost 8 bases and J lost 7; bases outside the gene matches: 10.